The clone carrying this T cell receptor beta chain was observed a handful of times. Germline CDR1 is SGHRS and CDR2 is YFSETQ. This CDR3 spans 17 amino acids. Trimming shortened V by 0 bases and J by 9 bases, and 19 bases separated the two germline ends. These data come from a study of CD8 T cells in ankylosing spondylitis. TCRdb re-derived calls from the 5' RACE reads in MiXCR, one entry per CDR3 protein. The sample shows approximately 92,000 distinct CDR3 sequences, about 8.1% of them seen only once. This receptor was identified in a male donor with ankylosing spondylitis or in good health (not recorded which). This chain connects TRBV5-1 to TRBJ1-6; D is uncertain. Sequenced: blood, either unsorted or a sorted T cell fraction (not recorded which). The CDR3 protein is CASSLGGRERSSSPLHF. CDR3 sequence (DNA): TGCGCCAGCAGCTTGGGGGGAAGGGAAAGGAGTTCTTCACCCCTCCACTTT.